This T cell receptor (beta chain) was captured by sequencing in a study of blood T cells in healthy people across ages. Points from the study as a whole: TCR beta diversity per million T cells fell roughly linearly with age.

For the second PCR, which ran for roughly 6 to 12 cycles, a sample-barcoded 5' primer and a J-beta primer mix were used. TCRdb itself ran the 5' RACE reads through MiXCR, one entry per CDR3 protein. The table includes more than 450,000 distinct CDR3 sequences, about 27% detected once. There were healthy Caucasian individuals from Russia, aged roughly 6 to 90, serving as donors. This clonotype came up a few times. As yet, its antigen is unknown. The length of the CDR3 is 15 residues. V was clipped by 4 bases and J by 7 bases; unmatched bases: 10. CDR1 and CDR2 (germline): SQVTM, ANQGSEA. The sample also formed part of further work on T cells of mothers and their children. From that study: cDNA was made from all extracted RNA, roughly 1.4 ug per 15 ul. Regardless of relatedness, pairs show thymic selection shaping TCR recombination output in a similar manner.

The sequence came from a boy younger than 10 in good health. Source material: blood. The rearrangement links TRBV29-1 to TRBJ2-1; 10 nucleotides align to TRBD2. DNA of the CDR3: TGCAGCGTTGGGATGGCTAGCGGGAGAGGGAATGAGCAGTTCTTC. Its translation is CSVGMASGRGNEQFF.